This T cell receptor (beta chain) was found in a study of cytomegalovirus exposure and HLA in healthy donors. Study outcomes and limitations: Most sequenced TCRs were rare (though some public TCRs occurred in many donors). In a later analysis, TCR beta V- and J-gene trimming was associated with a missense DCLRE1C variant. In a later analysis, HLA-associated TCR beta chains were more clonally expanded than equally common others. In most subjects, TCR beta sequences reportedly gave accurate predictions of HLA-A and HLA-B alleles.

The CDR3 has 17 residues. CDR1 SGHVS and CDR2 FNYEAQ come from the germline V gene. With V trimmed by 1 base and J by 2 bases, 5 bases remained unmatched. 13 Jbeta primers and 60 Vbeta primers were used for the PCR. Data came from immunoSEQ multiplex PCR; TCRdb stores just in-frame clones and leaves some out. The table lists about 140,000 clones, over 60% of them singletons. As to this clone: The antigen remains unidentified.

The sample comprised PBMCs. The chain employs TRBV7-6 and TRBJ2-1, with 10 nucleotides matching TRBD2. The sequence was obtained from a female donor in good health and CMV-seronegative. The CDR3 DNA reads TGTGCCAGCAGCTTAGTTAGCGGGGGGAGGACCTACAATGAGCAGTTCTTC. Translation: CASSLVSGGRTYNEQFF.